This passage covers 18 T cell receptor beta chains from one sample sequenced in a study of Tregs in tolerant kidney transplant recipients. The repertoire was sequenced with immunoSEQ multiplex PCR; TCRdb's copy has only in-frame clones and lacks some. The sample consists of about 94,000 clones, 93% of them appearing once. The material was CD4+ T cells from blood, obtained before the transplant. The receptors here all came from a human donor who received a combined kidney and bone marrow transplant.

V usage is TRBV28 and J usage is TRBJ1-5, with D possibly being TRBD1 (6 bases). The germline V gene encodes CDR1 MDHEN and CDR2 SYDVKM. Trimming cost V 2 bases and J 7 bases, with 6 bases left between them. This CDR3 has 12 residues. CDR3 residues: CASSLGQQPQHF. The CDR3 DNA reads TGTGCCAGCAGTTTAGGACAGCAGCCCCAGCATTTT.

The chain recombines TRBV6-6 with TRBJ2-7; D uncertain. V lost 7 bases and J lost 6, with 16 bases in between. Germline-derived CDR1 and CDR2 are MNHNY and SVGAGI (reference sequence). This CDR3 is built from 13 residues. In DNA form, the CDR3 reads TGTGCCAGCAAAGAGATTAGCATCGGCGAGCAGTACTTC. Protein sequence: CASKEISIGEQYF.

A word on this clone: This CDR3 is also generated by other DNA sequences in the sample. V is TRBV6-6 and J is TRBJ2-7; TRBD1 agrees at 8 bases. This CDR3 contains 14 residues. Losses at the gene ends were 2 bases for V and 3 bases for J; bases not matched to a gene: 3. From germline, CDR1 is MNHNY and CDR2 SVGAGI (reference sequence). CDR3 in amino acids: CASSYRDRHYEQYF. The CDR3, as DNA: TGTGCCAGCAGTTACCGGGACAGGCACTACGAGCAGTACTTC.

V gene TRBV18 combines with J gene TRBJ2-3, with TRBD2 matching over 8 bases. The trim removed 4 bases at V and 1 base at J, leaving 7 bases unmatched. The CDR3 is 16 amino acids. Germline CDR1 KGHSH, CDR2 LQKENI. The CDR3 DNA follows: TGTGCCAGCTCACTCACCGGGGGGGGAGGCACAGATACGCAGTATTTT. Its translation is CASSLTGGGGTDTQYF.

This chain joins TRBV12-5 and TRBJ2-7; 8 nucleotides match TRBD1. The CDR3 totals 14 residues. CDR1 and CDR2 (germline): LGHNT, FRNRAP. V lost 7 bases and J lost 4; bases outside the gene matches: 9. The CDR3 bases are TGTGCTAGTGCCTTGGACAGGGTGGGTTACGAGCAGTACTTC. Amino acids: CASALDRVGYEQYF. The full variable domain, its missing parts supplied by reference TRBV12-5 and TRBJ2-7, is DARVTQTPRHKVTEMGQEVTMRCQPILGHNTVFWYRQTMMQGLELLAYFRNRAPLDDSGMPKDRFSAEMPDATLATLKIQPSEPRDSAVYFCASALDRVGYEQYFGPGTRLTVT.

The gene calls are TRBV4-2 and TRBJ2-3, with unresolved D. CDR3 length equals 12 residues. In germline, CDR1 is LGHNA, CDR2 YNFKEQ. Trimming stripped 2 bases from V and 4 bases from J, with 4 bases between. This CDR3 is CASSQLPDTQYF. The CDR3 coding sequence is TGTGCCAGCAGCCAACTTCCAGATACGCAGTATTTT.

V gene TRBV2 combines with J gene TRBJ1-1; possible D gene TRBD1, 5 bases. The CDR3 is made up of 14 amino acids. Germline CDR1 and CDR2: SNHLY and FYNNEI. The V and J ends lost 2 bases and 7 bases respectively, with 14 bases between them. This CDR3 reads CASSEWSGVFEAFF. In DNA form, the CDR3 reads TGTGCCAGCAGTGAATGGTCGGGGGTGTTTGAAGCTTTCTTT.

The chain recombines TRBV28 with TRBJ2-7; weak D call: TRBD1 (6 bases). This CDR3 comprises 15 residues. Between the trimmed V and J ends, which lost 6 bases and 1 base, there was a span of 16 bases. Germline V lookup: CDR1 MDHEN, CDR2 SYDVKM. The DNA of the CDR3 is TGTGCCAGCAGCTCATTGGACAGCTATTCCTACGAGCAGTACTTC. It specifies CASSSLDSYSYEQYF.

The chain has TRBV11-3 and TRBJ2-6, with 7 bases matching TRBD1. V lost 4 bases and J lost 2; bases outside the gene matches: 5. Per germline, CDR1 SGHNT and CDR2 YENEEA. The CDR3 is 16 amino acids. As DNA, the CDR3 is TGTGCCAGCAGCTCCGACAGGGTACCTGGGGCCAACGTCCTGACTTTC. Translation: CASSSDRVPGANVLTF.

Note on this clone: The same CDR3 also results from other DNA sequences found in this sample. The V call is TRBV7-2, the J call TRBJ1-6, with D maybe TRBD1 (5 bases). CDR3 length: 15 amino acids. Germline assignment: CDR1 SGHTA and CDR2 FQGNSA. V was clipped by 0 bases and J by 9 bases, with 12 bases between them. CDR3 coding DNA: TGTGCCAGCAGCTTAGCGCAAAGGGGTTTTTCACCCCTCCACTTT. Translated: CASSLAQRGFSPLHF.

The V gene is TRBV12-5, the J gene TRBJ2-1, with 11 bases that match TRBD2. CDR3 length: 18 amino acids. The V gene's germline CDR1 is LGHNT and CDR2 FRNRAP. V shed 4 bases and J 1 base; nucleotides not matched to a gene: 9. The CDR3: CASGSLWTSGPSYNEQFF. CDR3 nucleotide sequence: TGTGCTAGTGGTTCGCTCTGGACTAGCGGGCCTTCCTACAATGAGCAGTTCTTC. The full variable domain, with the rest looked up from reference TRBV12-5 and TRBJ2-1, is DARVTQTPRHKVTEMGQEVTMRCQPILGHNTVFWYRQTMMQGLELLAYFRNRAPLDDSGMPKDRFSAEMPDATLATLKIQPSEPRDSAVYFCASGSLWTSGPSYNEQFFGPGTRLTVL.

This chain links TRBV5-1 with TRBJ2-2, with TRBD1 identical over 7 bases. Trimming took 3 bases from V and 3 from J; bases not matched to a gene: 5. Germline V gene sequence: CDR1 SGHRS, CDR2 YFSETQ. This CDR3 is 15 amino acids long. The chain's CDR3 is CASSSGQADTGELFF. The CDR3 DNA sequence: TGCGCCAGCAGCTCAGGACAGGCTGACACCGGGGAGCTGTTTTTT.

This chain uses TRBV19 with TRBJ1-2, with D tentatively TRBD1 (6 bases). The CDR3 loop spans 18 amino acids. Trimming took 3 bases from V and 0 from J, leaving 20 bases between them. Germline lookup yields CDR1 LNHDA and CDR2 SQIVND (reference sequence). In DNA form, the CDR3 reads TGTGCCAGTAGTATTAGCGCCTCACGAGGGACATCTAACTATGGCTACACCTTC. Protein: CASSISASRGTSNYGYTF.

The genes are TRBV18 and TRBJ1-1; the match to TRBD1 covers 10 bases. Germline lookup yields CDR1 KGHSH and CDR2 LQKENI. V was clipped by 5 bases and J by 1 base; unmatched bases: 10. This CDR3 contains 17 residues. The CDR3, as DNA: TGTGCCAGCTCAGTCTCCGGGACAGGGGCACCGAACACTGAAGCTTTCTTT. It codes for CASSVSGTGAPNTEAFF.

The chain joins TRBV19 to TRBJ1-3, with 9 bases matching TRBD1. The CDR3 extends over 15 amino acids. The ends lost 9 bases at V and 4 bases at J; junction bases unmatched: 10. CDR1 and CDR2 from the germline V gene are LNHDA and SQIVND (reference sequence). The CDR3, as DNA: TGTGCCAGCAGGGACAGGGTGCCGGTCGGAAACACCATATATTTT. Translating gives CASRDRVPVGNTIYF.

This clone was seen only once. V is TRBV11-2 and J is TRBJ2-1, with D perhaps TRBD2 (6 bases). The CDR3 extends over 14 amino acids. V lost 2 bases to trimming and J lost 6 bases, with 11 bases between them. In germline, CDR1 is SGHAT, CDR2 FQNNGV. The CDR3 DNA is TGTGCCAGCAGCTTAACCGGACTATCCAATGAGCAGTTCTTC. This encodes CASSLTGLSNEQFF.

The chain couples TRBV10-3 to TRBJ2-1, with 10 bases fitting TRBD2. The junction had 4 bases not matched to a gene; V was cut back by 6 bases and J by 5 bases. Germline lookup yields CDR1 ENHRY and CDR2 SYGVKD. The CDR3 is made up of 14 amino acids. CDR3 amino acids: CAIRWTSGDNEQFF. The CDR3 DNA sequence: TGTGCCATCAGGTGGACTAGCGGAGACAATGAGCAGTTCTTC.

The chain employs TRBV18 and TRBJ2-7; weak D call: TRBD2 (6 bases). Germline V lookup: CDR1 KGHSH, CDR2 LQKENI. The CDR3 covers 11 residues. Trimming pared 6 bases from V and 9 bases from J, leaving 12 bases between. In DNA, the CDR3 is TGTGCCAGCTCCTCGGGGGACGGGCAGTACTTC. Translation gives CASSSGDGQYF.